The sequence of this T cell receptor (beta chain) was determined in a study of cytomegalovirus exposure and HLA in healthy donors (dated by TCRdb to about 2017). Study-level background: According to an earlier analysis of 550 to 700 of the donors, 150 million to 200 million T cells yielded approximately 120 million unique TCR beta sequences and about 300 Gb of sequence data. An early release covering 500 to 750 HLA-typed donors comprised approximately 300 gigabases of sequencing data and around 80 million unique TCR sequences. Of the roughly 390 genotyped donors, 81% were placed in the genetic ancestry cluster associated with self-reported Caucasian donors. The study aimed to test whether signatures of past pathogen exposure could be identified by cataloging public T cell receptors. The study profiled the T cell repertoires of 550 to 700 subjects by immunosequencing and related them to cytomegalovirus serostatus. In addition to the first cohort of hundreds of subjects, a separate validation cohort of 120 different subjects was used. The study combined high-throughput TCR immunosequencing, statistical association of individual TCRs with disease status, and machine learning to predict cytomegalovirus infection status. In a later analysis, previously published TCR beta repertoires from some 640 donors were re-analyzed and high-resolution HLA genotyping was added so that TCR occurrence patterns could be studied. The later analysis used no new phenotypic data to find candidate immune exposures, relying instead on TCR beta sequences and their occurrence across donors. An earlier analysis of fewer than 700 of the donors applied high-throughput TCR beta sequencing to assess whether each TCR beta V gene segment acted as functional or pseudogenic. Donor age, sex, ethnicity and CMV serostatus were compiled alongside the repertoire data. A later genetic analysis took genome-wide SNP genotypes for about three fifths of the roughly 700 donors and used that subset as a discovery cohort. Every discovery cohort repertoire had been produced on one sequencing platform. Both class I and class II loci were covered by HLA typing, at four-digit resolution. Typing coverage varied by locus: roughly 629-640 donors for A, B, C, DRB1 and DQB1; roughly 510 for DQA1; around 610 for DPA1; under 490 for DPB1. Several DR-DQ haplotypes were treated as single units for association and clustering because of strong linkage in the cohort. Across 398 genotyped donors of the cohort, an average of approximately 220,000 unique TCR beta nucleotide sequences per donor were sequenced, and 15% to 20% of those sequences were non-productive. The study at large found these results: This cohort had only TCR beta chains sequenced, and the lack of alpha or paired-chain data limited which features could be detected. When HLA alleles, especially DR and DQ, strongly co-occurred, attributing TCR associations to individual alleles was difficult. Correlated functional status among segregating V segments might be attributable to linkage disequilibrium, but an unknown experimental factor could not be ruled out. A group of highly shared sequence variants was considered likely to be a technical artifact of the sequencing pipeline. Specific HLA alleles were associated with some 15,000 TCR beta sequences at a false discovery rate of 0.05 in a later analysis. A further reported finding was that TCR beta sequences accurately predicted the HLA-A and HLA-B alleles for most subjects in the first cohort. Because counts were too low, about 15 rarely observed V segments, including chromosome 9 orphons, were left out of the earlier analysis of 587 of the donors. Most CMV-associated TCR beta chains appeared to be HLA-restricted in a later analysis, and the HLA associations seemed to be driven largely by CMV exposure. In a later analysis, the rate of TCR association differed among HLA loci, with DRB1 alleles having the most associated TCRs and HLA-C alleles having the fewest. The study gave a list of more than 150 TCR beta chains associated with cytomegalovirus. A later genetic analysis associated a missense DCLRE1C variant with V-gene and J-gene trimming of TCR beta chains, and an independent cohort replicated the association. In vitro tests confirmed that a few of the cytomegalovirus-associated TCR beta chains recognize cytomegalovirus antigens. In a later analysis, HLA-associated TCR beta chains were found to be more clonally expanded and to have lower generation probabilities than equally common non-associated chains. Most TCR sequences were observed very rarely across donors, whereas some public TCRs were present in many individuals. In a later analysis, several top co-occurrence clusters were reported to appear linked to parvovirus B19, influenza, CMV and Epstein-Barr virus. The authors suggested that the approach could potentially be generalized to other disease states and immunological phenotypes. Immune exposure information for the cohort was limited to CMV serostatus. Because the 87-base-pair reads could not distinguish some IMGT-functional V segments, including TRBV6-2 and TRBV6-3, those segments were excluded. Presence/absence analyses assumed roughly uniform sequencing depth across donors, an assumption that may not hold. Broadly in line with IMGT annotations, most TCR beta V segments showed up in productive rearrangements about 87% or about 30% of the time in an earlier analysis of approximately 600 of the donors. Because some donors lacked HLA typing at each locus, the association tests relied only on the typed subset. Compared with the approximately 670-donor mean, donors in an Asian-associated ancestry cluster had fewer N-insertions in productive TCRs, according to a later genetic analysis. The classifier was reported to diagnose cytomegalovirus status with high specificity and sensitivity in both the original cohort and the validation cohort.

Note on this clone: This receptor's antigen is unknown. No base-level quality is on record; no much larger clone is a single base apart.

Based on the germline V gene (reference sequence), the CDR1 and CDR2 sequences are SGHNT and YYREEE. Relative to germline, V is missing 0 bases and J is missing 5 bases, with 4 bases of the junction outside any gene match. The CDR3 runs 15 residues from the cysteine to the phenylalanine. Only CDR3 DNA is held: 45 bases, read in frame from base 1. Library generation was performed with the immunoSEQ multiplex PCR assay. For the multiplex PCR, a mixture combining 60 forward primers for TCR Vbeta segments and 13 reverse primers for TCR Jbeta segments was used. The CDR3 region of rearranged TCR beta genes was amplified from genomic DNA by a multiplex PCR assay. The amplified TCR beta libraries were sequenced on the Illumina HiSeq System as 87-base-pair reads. The authors' pipeline ran thus. In a later analysis, roughly 80 million unique TCR beta chains were counted across the roughly 670 repertoires, and some 10 million of these chains were shared by at least two donors. Raw reads were error-corrected and collapsed into unique sequences by a nearest-neighbor algorithm in which closely related sequences were merged to remove PCR and sequencing errors. To assign V, D and J gene segments, CDR3 sequences were aligned to IMGT reference sequences. For a sequence to be retained, at least a six-nucleotide match to both a V gene segment and a J gene segment was required. Rearrangements were classified as productive when the CDR3 lacked stop codons and remained in frame with V and J, and all other rearrangements were classified as non-productive. Following IMGT convention, CDR3 was defined as the stretch from the second conserved V-encoded cysteine up to the conserved J-encoded phenylalanine. The earlier analysis of about 530 of the donors excluded any sequence lacking an unambiguous match to a single V gene segment. In an earlier analysis of 450 to 700 of the donors, V segments were called functional above 56.7% productive rearrangements and were called segregating when the between-donor standard deviation exceeded 5%. To diagnose cytomegalovirus status from the catalog of TCR beta chain sequences, a statistical classification framework was built. V and J gene assignment, in a later analysis, came from comparing TCR nucleotide sequences with IMGT/GENE-DB human TR gene sequences. The TCRdist pipeline was used in a later analysis to assign CDR3 sequences and most-parsimonious VDJ recombination scenarios. A later analysis defined each TCR beta chain by its CDR3 amino acid sequence plus V-gene family, and excluded reads lacking a unique V-gene family. As a way to deal with suspected cross-contamination and a sequencing artifact, a later analysis dropped under 600 nucleotide sequences that were highly shared and had low generation probability. A later analysis calculated a clonal expansion index for each public chain from normalized within-repertoire ranks of inferred template counts. In a later analysis, generation probabilities were computed using a VDJ recombination model fitted to out-of-frame rearrangements, and the results were checked against IGoR. In a later analysis, TCR-TCR, TCR-HLA and TCR-CMV co-occurrence was scored with hypergeometric tests, and a repertoire-size bias correction was applied to TCR pairs. False discovery rates were estimated in a later analysis by permuting HLA or CMV assignments 20 times. In a later analysis, co-occurring TCRs were grouped with DBSCAN, and TCRdist sequence similarity was added when clustering was performed within HLA-allele-positive subsets. Repertoires with fewer than 30,000 or more than 120,000 public chains, plus five repertoires with anomalous nucleotide sharing, were excluded from co-occurrence clustering. The table comes from immuneACCESS by way of TCRdb, which keeps in-frame sequences with V and J called. Part of the clones is missing from these tables; in studies checked, under half for an unresolved V gene and the rest for unknown reasons. The V and J calls and clone size are taken from that table; D and trimming were inferred from the DNA. For this sample the table gives about 190,000 clones, of which 65% to 75% were detected only once. The ten largest clonotypes hold approximately 4.6% of the sample.

The cohort consisted of 650 to 700 healthy bone marrow donors. At the time of sampling, all cohort members were nominally healthy, though unrecorded immune exposures were likely present. The donor was CMV seropositive and was included in the group of approximately 310 seropositive cohort members. A peripheral blood sample was provided by each donor, and peripheral blood mononuclear cells were used for TCR beta sequencing. Genomic DNA extraction from the blood cell samples was performed with the Qiagen DNeasy Blood Extraction Kit. The chain is assembled from TRBV5-4 and TRBJ2-1, with 8 bases aligning to TRBD2. This receptor was taken from a man under 40 in good health and CMV-seropositive. Sequenced input: PBMCs. The DNA reads as follows: TGTGCCAGCAGCTTGGTAGCGGGGCCCAACAATGAGCAGTTCTTC. Its translation is CASSLVAGPNNEQFF.